Listed here are 4 T cell receptor beta chains from one sample, sequenced in a study of shared clonotypes between healthy human individuals. The data were produced by immunoSEQ multiplex PCR, yet TCRdb's version contains in-frame clones alone and is incomplete. The table lists about 2.4 million clones, 80% to 95% of them singletons. The sequenced sample was naive CD4+ T cells from PBMCs. Documented subset: CD45RA+ positively selected. The source is a man aged 18-30 years in good health. Some clones in this sample may be carry-over from other donors' samples.

Here the CDR3 reads CASSVAGGYGYTF. CDR3 in DNA: TGTGCCAGCAGTGTGGCAGGGGGGTATGGCTACACCTTC. The chain recombines TRBV2 with TRBJ1-2; 7 positions agree with TRBD1. Germline V gives CDR1 SNHLY, CDR2 FYNNEI. The CDR3 extends over 13 amino acids. V lost 4 bases, J lost 5 bases, and 4 bases stayed unmatched.

The J gene is TRBJ2-3, the V gene TRBV15; a weak D match, TRBD2 (6 bases). V lost 0 bases and J lost 6, with 16 bases in between. The CDR3 covers 16 residues. Germline V lookup: CDR1 LNHNV, CDR2 YYDKDF (reference sequence). CDR3 amino acids: CATSRDRGISGDTQYF. CDR3 in DNA: TGTGCCACCAGCAGAGATCGCGGGATCTCGGGGGATACGCAGTATTTT.

J is TRBJ2-3 and V is TRBV11-1; no reliable D call. Germline CDR1 reads SGHAT; CDR2 reads FQDESV (reference sequence). The CDR3 totals 15 residues. V lost 5 bases to trimming and J lost 7 bases, with 19 bases between them. CDR3 loop: CASSPSSVVENTQYF. The CDR3 bases are TGTGCCAGCAGCCCTTCGAGCGTCGTCGAGAATACGCAGTATTTT.

The CDR3 protein is CASSVTTDTQYF. In DNA form, the CDR3 reads TGTGCCAGCAGCGTCACTACAGATACGCAGTATTTT. This chain links TRBV7-2 with TRBJ2-3; D unclear. The CDR3 covers 12 residues. V lost 5 bases and J 3 bases, leaving 6 bases between the germline ends. Germline V gene data show CDR1 as SGHTA and CDR2 as FQGNSA.